The 8 T cell receptor beta chains below all came from one sample that was sequenced in a study of chemoradiotherapy in HPV16-positive cancers. The repertoire was sequenced with immunoSEQ multiplex PCR; TCRdb's copy has only in-frame clones and lacks some. This table has 8,500 to 9,000 clones, around three quarters appearing once. This material was obtained from a patient who underwent chemoradiotherapy. These receptors originate from a human donor with HPV-associated anogenital cancer.

This CDR3 is CASSVRSRSEQYF. The CDR3 DNA is TGTGCCAGCAGCGTCAGGAGCCGCAGCGAGCAGTACTTC. The genes are TRBV7-9 and TRBJ2-7; no firm D call. Germline CDR1 and CDR2: SEHNR and FQNEAQ (reference sequence). The CDR3 loop spans 13 amino acids. Trimming took 5 bases from V and 6 from J, leaving 14 bases between them. Complete variable domain (other parts from reference TRBV7-9 and TRBJ2-7): DTGVSQNPRHKITKRGQNVTFRCDPISEHNRLYWYRQTLGQGPEFLTYFQNEAQLEKSRLLSDRFSAERPKGSFSTLEIQRTEQGDSAMYLCASSVRSRSEQYFGPGTRLTVT.

This clone has only one observation. The rearrangement uses TRBV5-1 and TRBJ1-1, with no clear D. Germline V gene lookup returns CDR1 SGHRS and CDR2 YFSETQ. The CDR3 loop spans 15 amino acids. V shed 2 bases and J shed 0 bases, with 11 bases lying between them. CDR3 amino acids: CASSLFGPLNTEAFF. The CDR3, as DNA: TGCGCCAGCAGCTTATTCGGTCCCCTGAACACTGAAGCTTTCTTT. Variable domain in full (rest from reference TRBV5-1 and TRBJ1-1): KAGVTQTPRYLIKTRGQQVTLSCSPISGHRSVSWYQQTPGQGLQFLFEYFSETQRNKGNFPGRFSGRQFSNSRSEMNVSTLELGDSALYLCASSLFGPLNTEAFFGQGTRLTVV.

The chain combines TRBV10-3 with TRBJ2-3, with TRBD1 matching over 7 bases. Trimming at V came to 5 bases and at J to 1 base, leaving 6 bases not matched to a gene. Germline V gene sequence: CDR1 ENHRY, CDR2 SYGVKD. The CDR3 consists of 15 residues. As DNA, the CDR3 is TGTGCCATCAGTCCTCTCGGGACAGGCACAGATACGCAGTATTTT. Translated, it gives CAISPLGTGTDTQYF.

This clone was detected only a few times. The V gene is TRBV18, the J gene TRBJ2-2; 8 nucleotides line up with TRBD1. V shed 3 bases and J 4 bases; nucleotides not matched to a gene: 4. The CDR3 totals 15 residues. Germline V lookup: CDR1 KGHSH, CDR2 LQKENI. This chain's CDR3 is CASSPGQGSTGELFF. CDR3 nucleotides: TGTGCCAGCTCACCCGGACAGGGATCCACCGGGGAGCTGTTTTTT.

J is TRBJ1-3 and V is TRBV30; D is possibly TRBD1 (6 bases). There are 14 residues in the CDR3. Trimming pared 4 bases from V and 4 bases from J, leaving 14 bases between. Looked up from germline, CDR1 is GTSNPN and CDR2 is SVGIG (reference sequence). CDR3 bases: TGTGCCTGGAAGGGGGGCTTAGGAGGAAACACCATATATTTT. Amino acids: CAWKGGLGGNTIYF.

The rearrangement joins TRBV6-5 to TRBJ1-3, with 7 bases lining up with TRBD1. The CDR3 loop spans 15 amino acids. Germline trimming cut 5 bases from V and 1 base from J; bases unmatched to any gene: 5. CDR1 MNHEY and CDR2 SVGAGI come from the germline V gene. CDR3 in DNA: TGTGCCAGCAGTCGACAGGGAAAGTCTGGAAACACCATATATTTT. Protein product: CASSRQGKSGNTIYF.

The gene calls are TRBV6-1 and TRBJ2-5; 9 bases agree with TRBD2. J was trimmed by 1 base and V by 3 bases; bases with no gene match: 6. This CDR3 contains 16 residues. Germline V gives CDR1 MNHNS, CDR2 SASEGT. CDR3 amino acids: CASSEMSGGPQETQYF. CDR3 DNA sequence: TGTGCCAGCAGTGAGATGAGCGGGGGGCCCCAAGAGACCCAGTACTTC.

The genes are TRBV7-2 and TRBJ2-7; 7 nucleotides align to TRBD1. The length of the CDR3 is 18 residues. Germline V lookup: CDR1 SGHTA, CDR2 FQGNSA. Trimming took 0 bases from V and 5 from J; bases not matched to a gene: 16. The CDR3 sequence is CASSLAGQRFSREDEQYF. CDR3 nucleotides: TGTGCCAGCAGCTTAGCGGGACAGAGGTTCTCCCGAGAGGACGAGCAGTACTTC.